This T cell receptor beta chain originates from a study of radiation and T cells in renal cell carcinoma. General observations from the study: From baseline, blood top tumor clonotypes peaked at 2 weeks post-radiation.

Remarks on this clone: What it binds is unknown.

Assay: immunoSEQ multiplex PCR; the TCRdb copy retains only in-frame clones and omits some. This sample yields 120,000 to 150,000 clones, of which 88% are seen a single time; 4.1% belongs to the top ten. Time point in this sample: baseline pretreatment blood. Treatment reported: 15 Gy SBRT to primary tumor, nephrectomy 4 weeks later. This CDR3 has 15 amino acids. V shed 4 bases, J shed 12 bases, and the junction held 15 bases outside the gene matches. Looked up from germline, CDR1 is SGHRS and CDR2 is YFSETQ. The J gene is TRBJ2-3, the V gene TRBV5-1; 9 bases map to TRBD2. This sequence was found in a woman aged 70 to 79 with renal cell carcinoma. The input for sequencing was blood, taken from a patient whose treatment included radiotherapy and nephrectomy. The CDR3 sequence is CASSRTSAGDSSQYF. The CDR3 nucleotides read TGCGCCAGCAGCCGGACTAGCGCGGGGGACTCCTCACAGTATTTT.